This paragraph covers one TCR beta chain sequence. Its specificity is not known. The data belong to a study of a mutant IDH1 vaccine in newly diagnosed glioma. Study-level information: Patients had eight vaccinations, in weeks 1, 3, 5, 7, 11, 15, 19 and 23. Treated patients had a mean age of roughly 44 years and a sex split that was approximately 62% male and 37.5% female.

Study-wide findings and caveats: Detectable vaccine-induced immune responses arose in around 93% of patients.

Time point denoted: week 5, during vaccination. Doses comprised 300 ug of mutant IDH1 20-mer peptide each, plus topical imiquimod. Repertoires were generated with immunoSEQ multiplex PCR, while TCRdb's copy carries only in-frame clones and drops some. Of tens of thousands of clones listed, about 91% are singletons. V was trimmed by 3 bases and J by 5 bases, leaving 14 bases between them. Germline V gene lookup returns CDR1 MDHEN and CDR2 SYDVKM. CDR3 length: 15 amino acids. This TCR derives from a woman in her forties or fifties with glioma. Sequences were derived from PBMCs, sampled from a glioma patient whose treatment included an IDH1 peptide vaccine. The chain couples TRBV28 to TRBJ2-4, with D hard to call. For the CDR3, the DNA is TGTGCCAGCAGTTTTCCCATAGGGCAGGAAAACATTCAGTACTTC. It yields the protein CASSFPIGQENIQYF.